Below are 23 T cell receptor beta chains sequenced from a single sample in a study of blood T cell repertoires in COVID-19. The data were produced by immunoSEQ multiplex PCR, yet TCRdb's version contains in-frame clones alone and is incomplete. The data contain 95,000 or so clones, 60% to 85% of them singletons. Sample: peripheral blood. The receptors were sampled from a woman aged 80 or over with active or convalescent COVID-19.

The V gene is TRBV28, the J gene TRBJ1-2; D might be TRBD1 (5 bases). Trimming pared 3 bases from V and 4 bases from J, leaving 9 bases between. CDR3 length equals 13 residues. Germline CDR1 and CDR2: MDHEN and SYDVKM. CDR3: CASSLGRGYGYTF. The CDR3 coding sequence is TGTGCCAGCAGTTTGGGGAGGGGCTATGGCTACACCTTC.

This clone appeared a few times. This chain connects TRBV4-3 to TRBJ2-7; 7 bases match TRBD1. The germline gives CDR1 LGHNA, CDR2 YSLEER. The CDR3 has 15 residues. J was trimmed by 0 bases and V by 1 base; bases with no gene match: 3. CDR3 DNA: TGCGCCAGCAGCCAAGTGGCAGGGGGCTCCTACGAGCAGTACTTC. Translated, it gives CASSQVAGGSYEQYF.

CDR3 coding DNA: TGCAGCGTTGAGCGGGGAGTTCGGAGGGATACGCAGTATTTT. The encoded protein is CSVERGVRRDTQYF. The genes are TRBV29-1 and TRBJ2-3; D may be TRBD2 (6 bases). This CDR3 spans 14 amino acids. The germline CDR1 and CDR2 sequences are SQVTM and ANQGSEA. The V end lost 3 bases, the J end lost 6 bases, and 16 bases lay between the germline ends.

As regards this clone: The same CDR3 arises from other DNA sequences in this sample as well. The chain has TRBV28 and TRBJ2-7, with D tentatively TRBD2 (5 bases). Germline V gene sequence: CDR1 MDHEN, CDR2 SYDVKM. V was shortened by 6 bases and J by 4 bases, with 10 bases between the two germline ends. The CDR3 is made up of 12 amino acids. The CDR3 nucleotides read TGTGCCAGCAGCCTGGGAGCGTACGAGCAGTACTTC. Its translation: CASSLGAYEQYF.

The chain joins TRBV19 to TRBJ2-5, with D possibly TRBD1 on 6 matching bases. Germline V CDR1 and CDR2: LNHDA, SQIVND (reference sequence). The CDR3 consists of 15 residues. V was clipped by 5 bases and J by 4 bases, with 17 bases between them. DNA for the CDR3: TGTGCCAGTAGTCTAGGACAGTCAAAGGGAGAGACCCAGTACTTC. Translation gives CASSLGQSKGETQYF.

The table lists this clone with a count of one. This chain joins TRBV28 and TRBJ2-3; TRBD2 matches 8 bases. This CDR3 spans 17 amino acids. Germline V gene lookup returns CDR1 MDHEN and CDR2 SYDVKM. V shed 6 bases, J shed 5 bases, and the junction held 16 bases outside the gene matches. The CDR3 nucleotides are TGTGCCAGCAGCCAGTGGGAAAGCGGGAGTGGATTAGATACGCAGTATTTT. This encodes CASSQWESGSGLDTQYF.

A remark on this clone: One end of the junction is discordant with germline, which a read error may explain. J is TRBJ2-5 and V is TRBV5-1, with 9 positions matching TRBD1. The CDR3 spans 15 residues. In germline, CDR1 is SGHRS, CDR2 YFSETQ. The CDR3, as DNA: TGTGCCAGCAGCGACGGGACAGGGTACCAAGAGACCCAGTACTTC. This sequence encodes CASSDGTGYQETQYF.

The rearrangement links TRBV28 to TRBJ2-1; TRBD2 matches 13 bases. Trimming removed 4 bases from V and 4 bases from J; junction bases left unmatched: 7. From germline, CDR1 is MDHEN and CDR2 SYDVKM. This CDR3 region has 17 residues. CDR3 sequence: CASSWTSGSIIYNEQFF. CDR3 DNA sequence: TGTGCCAGCAGTTGGACTAGCGGGAGTATAATTTACAATGAGCAGTTCTTC. Based on the CDR3 plus reference TRBV28 and TRBJ2-1, the full variable domain is DVKVTQSSRYLVKRTGEKVFLECVQDMDHENMFWYRQDPGLGLRLIYFSYDVKMKEKGDIPEGYSVSREKKERFSLILESASTNQTSMYLCASSWTSGSIIYNEQFFGPGTRLTVL.

The chain uses TRBV28 and TRBJ2-1; D is possibly TRBD1 (5 bases). The germline V gene encodes CDR1 MDHEN and CDR2 SYDVKM. The CDR3 covers 16 residues. V dropped 4 bases and J dropped 6 bases, with 19 bases sitting between them. The CDR3 loop reads CASSSIQGLTVNEQFF. The DNA for the CDR3 is TGTGCCAGCAGTTCGATTCAGGGCCTTACAGTCAATGAGCAGTTCTTC. Complete variable domain (other parts from reference TRBV28 and TRBJ2-1): DVKVTQSSRYLVKRTGEKVFLECVQDMDHENMFWYRQDPGLGLRLIYFSYDVKMKEKGDIPEGYSVSREKKERFSLILESASTNQTSMYLCASSSIQGLTVNEQFFGPGTRLTVL.

The chain uses TRBV7-9 and TRBJ1-2, with a tentative D call TRBD1 (5 bases). The germline V gene has CDR1 SEHNR and CDR2 FQNEAQ (reference sequence). Trimming removed 4 bases from V and 1 base from J, with 7 bases in between. CDR3 size: 13 residues. CDR3 DNA: TGTGCCAGCAGCTCGGACATTAACTATGGCTACACCTTC. Its protein is CASSSDINYGYTF. The full variable domain, with the rest looked up from reference TRBV7-9 and TRBJ1-2, is DTGVSQNPRHKITKRGQNVTFRCDPISEHNRLYWYRQTLGQGPEFLTYFQNEAQLEKSRLLSDRFSAERPKGSFSTLEIQRTEQGDSAMYLCASSSDINYGYTFGSGTRLTVV.

The chain links TRBV4-3 to TRBJ2-1; TRBD2 aligns across 14 bases. The CDR3 is 20 residues long. V lost 0 bases, J lost 6 bases, and 13 bases stayed unmatched. Germline V CDR1 and CDR2: LGHNA, YSLEER. The CDR3 is CASSQDPYGTSGSYFNEQFF. CDR3 nucleotides: TGCGCCAGCAGCCAAGATCCTTATGGGACTAGCGGGAGTTATTTCAATGAGCAGTTCTTC.

This clone was observed once. This chain uses TRBV19 with TRBJ2-1, with 7 positions matching TRBD2. This CDR3 has 13 amino acids. Germline CDR1 and CDR2: LNHDA and SQIVND (reference sequence). J lost 6 bases, V lost 6 bases, and 5 bases had no gene match. The CDR3 here is CASSSLARNEQFF. CDR3 in DNA: TGTGCCAGTAGCTCACTAGCGCGCAATGAGCAGTTCTTC. Full variable domain (remainder filled in from reference TRBV19 and TRBJ2-1): DGGITQSPKYLFRKEGQNVTLSCEQNLNHDAMYWYRQDPGQGLRLIYYSQIVNDFQKGDIAEGYSVSREKKESFPLTVTSAQKNPTAFYLCASSSLARNEQFFGPGTRLTVL.

To note about this clone: In the same sample, other DNA sequences code for this CDR3. The rearrangement uses TRBV5-1 and TRBJ1-4; 9 bases are shared with TRBD1. The CDR3 extends over 14 amino acids. The germline CDR1 and CDR2 sequences are SGHRS and YFSETQ. The V and J ends lost 4 bases and 7 bases, in that order; junction bases with no gene match: 5. The CDR3 spells CASSPGQGGEKLFF. In nucleotides, the CDR3 is TGCGCCAGCAGCCCGGGACAGGGCGGTGAAAAACTGTTTTTT.

The rearrangement links TRBV28 to TRBJ2-1; weak D call: TRBD2 (5 bases). The germline CDR1 and CDR2 sequences are MDHEN and SYDVKM. V lost 2 bases and J lost 2, with 7 bases in between. The CDR3 contains 14 residues. The CDR3 loop reads CASSLQAAYNEQFF. In DNA, the CDR3 is TGTGCCAGCAGTTTACAAGCGGCCTACAATGAGCAGTTCTTC.

This rearrangement joins TRBV11-3 to TRBJ2-1; 9 nucleotides line up with TRBD2. V was clipped by 1 base and J by 8 bases; unmatched bases: 9. CDR3 length equals 16 residues. CDR1 and CDR2 from the germline V gene are SGHNT and YENEEA. The CDR3 reads CASSLGSSGRRDEQFF. In DNA form, the CDR3 reads TGTGCCAGCAGCTTAGGTTCCAGCGGGAGGCGCGATGAGCAGTTCTTC.

In this sample, this clone turned up a few times. The junction differs from germline at one of its ends, possibly a read error. V usage is TRBV5-1 and J usage is TRBJ2-5; 10 nucleotides align to TRBD2. The CDR3 totals 16 residues. Germline CDR1 reads SGHRS; CDR2 reads YFSETQ. Here the CDR3 reads CASSFLGLAYQETQYF. CDR3 nucleotide sequence: TGTGCCAGCAGCTTTTTGGGACTAGCGTACCAAGAGACCCAGTACTTC.

This chain connects TRBV7-9 to TRBJ2-1, with D perhaps TRBD1 (6 bases). The length of the CDR3 is 13 residues. V was cut by 5 bases and J by 8 bases, with 13 bases left in between. The germline CDR1 and CDR2 sequences are SEHNR and FQNEAQ (reference sequence). The CDR3 sequence: CASSLTGPDEQFF. The CDR3 nucleotides read TGTGCCAGCAGCCTGACAGGCCCCGATGAGCAGTTCTTC.

The chain recombines TRBV2 with TRBJ2-5, with D possibly TRBD2 on 5 matching bases. The germline V gene encodes CDR1 SNHLY and CDR2 FYNNEI. Trimming stripped 3 bases from V and 1 base from J, with 21 bases between. The CDR3 contains 18 residues. In DNA form, the CDR3 reads TGTGCCAGCAGTGACGTTTGGAGGACTGGGCTAGCCCAAGAGACCCAGTACTTC. Residues: CASSDVWRTGLAQETQYF.

This chain connects TRBV4-1 to TRBJ2-7; 8 bases are shared with TRBD2. After removal of 2 bases from V and 2 bases from J, the junction contained 5 bases not matched to a gene. The CDR3 runs to 15 residues. Germline V gives CDR1 MGHRA, CDR2 YSYEKL. CDR3 sequence: CASSQSGGMTYEQYF. The CDR3 DNA is TGCGCCAGCAGCCAAAGCGGGGGTATGACCTACGAGCAGTACTTC.

The chain carries TRBV4-1 and TRBJ1-6, with D possibly matching TRBD1 (6 bases). CDR1 is MGHRA, CDR2 YSYEKL, per germline. Deletions cut 6 bases from V and 10 bases from J, with 10 bases between. CDR3 size: 12 residues. The CDR3 DNA sequence: TGCGCCAGCAGAACAGGGTCATCACCCCTCCACTTT. Its translation is CASRTGSSPLHF.

This rearrangement joins TRBV11-1 to TRBJ2-2, with no clear D. V lost 3 bases, J lost 4 bases, and 6 bases lay in between. Germline lookup yields CDR1 SGHAT and CDR2 FQDESV (reference sequence). The CDR3 consists of 13 residues. CDR3 nucleotide sequence: TGTGCCAGCAGCTTTAGAAGCACCGGGGAGCTGTTTTTT. It encodes CASSFRSTGELFF.

The chain is built from TRBV6-5 and TRBJ1-5, with TRBD1 matching 10 bases. Germline CDR1 is MNHEY and CDR2 is SVGAGI. V was clipped by 2 bases and J by 5 bases; unmatched bases: 0. The CDR3 is made up of 14 amino acids. The CDR3 sequence: CASSYGTGDQPQHF. The CDR3, as DNA: TGTGCCAGCAGTTACGGGACAGGGGATCAGCCCCAGCATTTT.

V is TRBV19 and J is TRBJ1-5, with D maybe TRBD1 (6 bases). With 7 bases removed from V and 1 base from J, the gap between germline ends came to 11 bases. Per the germline V gene, CDR1 is LNHDA and CDR2 is SQIVND (reference sequence). The CDR3 has 14 amino acids. CDR3 DNA sequence: TGTGCCAGTAATGTCCAGGGGAGCAATCAGCCCCAGCATTTT. It translates to CASNVQGSNQPQHF.